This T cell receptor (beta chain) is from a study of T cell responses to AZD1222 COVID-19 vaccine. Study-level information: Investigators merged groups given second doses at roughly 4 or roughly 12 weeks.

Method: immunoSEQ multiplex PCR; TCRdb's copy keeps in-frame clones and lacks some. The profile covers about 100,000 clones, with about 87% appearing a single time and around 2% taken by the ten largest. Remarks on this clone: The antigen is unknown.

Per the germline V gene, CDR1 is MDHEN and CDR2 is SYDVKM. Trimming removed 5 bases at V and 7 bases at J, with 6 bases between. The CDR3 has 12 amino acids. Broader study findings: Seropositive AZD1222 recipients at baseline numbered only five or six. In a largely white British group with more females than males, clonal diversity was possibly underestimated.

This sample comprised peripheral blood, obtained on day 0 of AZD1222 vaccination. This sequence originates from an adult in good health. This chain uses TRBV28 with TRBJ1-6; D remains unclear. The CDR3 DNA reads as TGTGCCAGCAGTGGAGTAAATTCACCCCTCCACTTT. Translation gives CASSGVNSPLHF.